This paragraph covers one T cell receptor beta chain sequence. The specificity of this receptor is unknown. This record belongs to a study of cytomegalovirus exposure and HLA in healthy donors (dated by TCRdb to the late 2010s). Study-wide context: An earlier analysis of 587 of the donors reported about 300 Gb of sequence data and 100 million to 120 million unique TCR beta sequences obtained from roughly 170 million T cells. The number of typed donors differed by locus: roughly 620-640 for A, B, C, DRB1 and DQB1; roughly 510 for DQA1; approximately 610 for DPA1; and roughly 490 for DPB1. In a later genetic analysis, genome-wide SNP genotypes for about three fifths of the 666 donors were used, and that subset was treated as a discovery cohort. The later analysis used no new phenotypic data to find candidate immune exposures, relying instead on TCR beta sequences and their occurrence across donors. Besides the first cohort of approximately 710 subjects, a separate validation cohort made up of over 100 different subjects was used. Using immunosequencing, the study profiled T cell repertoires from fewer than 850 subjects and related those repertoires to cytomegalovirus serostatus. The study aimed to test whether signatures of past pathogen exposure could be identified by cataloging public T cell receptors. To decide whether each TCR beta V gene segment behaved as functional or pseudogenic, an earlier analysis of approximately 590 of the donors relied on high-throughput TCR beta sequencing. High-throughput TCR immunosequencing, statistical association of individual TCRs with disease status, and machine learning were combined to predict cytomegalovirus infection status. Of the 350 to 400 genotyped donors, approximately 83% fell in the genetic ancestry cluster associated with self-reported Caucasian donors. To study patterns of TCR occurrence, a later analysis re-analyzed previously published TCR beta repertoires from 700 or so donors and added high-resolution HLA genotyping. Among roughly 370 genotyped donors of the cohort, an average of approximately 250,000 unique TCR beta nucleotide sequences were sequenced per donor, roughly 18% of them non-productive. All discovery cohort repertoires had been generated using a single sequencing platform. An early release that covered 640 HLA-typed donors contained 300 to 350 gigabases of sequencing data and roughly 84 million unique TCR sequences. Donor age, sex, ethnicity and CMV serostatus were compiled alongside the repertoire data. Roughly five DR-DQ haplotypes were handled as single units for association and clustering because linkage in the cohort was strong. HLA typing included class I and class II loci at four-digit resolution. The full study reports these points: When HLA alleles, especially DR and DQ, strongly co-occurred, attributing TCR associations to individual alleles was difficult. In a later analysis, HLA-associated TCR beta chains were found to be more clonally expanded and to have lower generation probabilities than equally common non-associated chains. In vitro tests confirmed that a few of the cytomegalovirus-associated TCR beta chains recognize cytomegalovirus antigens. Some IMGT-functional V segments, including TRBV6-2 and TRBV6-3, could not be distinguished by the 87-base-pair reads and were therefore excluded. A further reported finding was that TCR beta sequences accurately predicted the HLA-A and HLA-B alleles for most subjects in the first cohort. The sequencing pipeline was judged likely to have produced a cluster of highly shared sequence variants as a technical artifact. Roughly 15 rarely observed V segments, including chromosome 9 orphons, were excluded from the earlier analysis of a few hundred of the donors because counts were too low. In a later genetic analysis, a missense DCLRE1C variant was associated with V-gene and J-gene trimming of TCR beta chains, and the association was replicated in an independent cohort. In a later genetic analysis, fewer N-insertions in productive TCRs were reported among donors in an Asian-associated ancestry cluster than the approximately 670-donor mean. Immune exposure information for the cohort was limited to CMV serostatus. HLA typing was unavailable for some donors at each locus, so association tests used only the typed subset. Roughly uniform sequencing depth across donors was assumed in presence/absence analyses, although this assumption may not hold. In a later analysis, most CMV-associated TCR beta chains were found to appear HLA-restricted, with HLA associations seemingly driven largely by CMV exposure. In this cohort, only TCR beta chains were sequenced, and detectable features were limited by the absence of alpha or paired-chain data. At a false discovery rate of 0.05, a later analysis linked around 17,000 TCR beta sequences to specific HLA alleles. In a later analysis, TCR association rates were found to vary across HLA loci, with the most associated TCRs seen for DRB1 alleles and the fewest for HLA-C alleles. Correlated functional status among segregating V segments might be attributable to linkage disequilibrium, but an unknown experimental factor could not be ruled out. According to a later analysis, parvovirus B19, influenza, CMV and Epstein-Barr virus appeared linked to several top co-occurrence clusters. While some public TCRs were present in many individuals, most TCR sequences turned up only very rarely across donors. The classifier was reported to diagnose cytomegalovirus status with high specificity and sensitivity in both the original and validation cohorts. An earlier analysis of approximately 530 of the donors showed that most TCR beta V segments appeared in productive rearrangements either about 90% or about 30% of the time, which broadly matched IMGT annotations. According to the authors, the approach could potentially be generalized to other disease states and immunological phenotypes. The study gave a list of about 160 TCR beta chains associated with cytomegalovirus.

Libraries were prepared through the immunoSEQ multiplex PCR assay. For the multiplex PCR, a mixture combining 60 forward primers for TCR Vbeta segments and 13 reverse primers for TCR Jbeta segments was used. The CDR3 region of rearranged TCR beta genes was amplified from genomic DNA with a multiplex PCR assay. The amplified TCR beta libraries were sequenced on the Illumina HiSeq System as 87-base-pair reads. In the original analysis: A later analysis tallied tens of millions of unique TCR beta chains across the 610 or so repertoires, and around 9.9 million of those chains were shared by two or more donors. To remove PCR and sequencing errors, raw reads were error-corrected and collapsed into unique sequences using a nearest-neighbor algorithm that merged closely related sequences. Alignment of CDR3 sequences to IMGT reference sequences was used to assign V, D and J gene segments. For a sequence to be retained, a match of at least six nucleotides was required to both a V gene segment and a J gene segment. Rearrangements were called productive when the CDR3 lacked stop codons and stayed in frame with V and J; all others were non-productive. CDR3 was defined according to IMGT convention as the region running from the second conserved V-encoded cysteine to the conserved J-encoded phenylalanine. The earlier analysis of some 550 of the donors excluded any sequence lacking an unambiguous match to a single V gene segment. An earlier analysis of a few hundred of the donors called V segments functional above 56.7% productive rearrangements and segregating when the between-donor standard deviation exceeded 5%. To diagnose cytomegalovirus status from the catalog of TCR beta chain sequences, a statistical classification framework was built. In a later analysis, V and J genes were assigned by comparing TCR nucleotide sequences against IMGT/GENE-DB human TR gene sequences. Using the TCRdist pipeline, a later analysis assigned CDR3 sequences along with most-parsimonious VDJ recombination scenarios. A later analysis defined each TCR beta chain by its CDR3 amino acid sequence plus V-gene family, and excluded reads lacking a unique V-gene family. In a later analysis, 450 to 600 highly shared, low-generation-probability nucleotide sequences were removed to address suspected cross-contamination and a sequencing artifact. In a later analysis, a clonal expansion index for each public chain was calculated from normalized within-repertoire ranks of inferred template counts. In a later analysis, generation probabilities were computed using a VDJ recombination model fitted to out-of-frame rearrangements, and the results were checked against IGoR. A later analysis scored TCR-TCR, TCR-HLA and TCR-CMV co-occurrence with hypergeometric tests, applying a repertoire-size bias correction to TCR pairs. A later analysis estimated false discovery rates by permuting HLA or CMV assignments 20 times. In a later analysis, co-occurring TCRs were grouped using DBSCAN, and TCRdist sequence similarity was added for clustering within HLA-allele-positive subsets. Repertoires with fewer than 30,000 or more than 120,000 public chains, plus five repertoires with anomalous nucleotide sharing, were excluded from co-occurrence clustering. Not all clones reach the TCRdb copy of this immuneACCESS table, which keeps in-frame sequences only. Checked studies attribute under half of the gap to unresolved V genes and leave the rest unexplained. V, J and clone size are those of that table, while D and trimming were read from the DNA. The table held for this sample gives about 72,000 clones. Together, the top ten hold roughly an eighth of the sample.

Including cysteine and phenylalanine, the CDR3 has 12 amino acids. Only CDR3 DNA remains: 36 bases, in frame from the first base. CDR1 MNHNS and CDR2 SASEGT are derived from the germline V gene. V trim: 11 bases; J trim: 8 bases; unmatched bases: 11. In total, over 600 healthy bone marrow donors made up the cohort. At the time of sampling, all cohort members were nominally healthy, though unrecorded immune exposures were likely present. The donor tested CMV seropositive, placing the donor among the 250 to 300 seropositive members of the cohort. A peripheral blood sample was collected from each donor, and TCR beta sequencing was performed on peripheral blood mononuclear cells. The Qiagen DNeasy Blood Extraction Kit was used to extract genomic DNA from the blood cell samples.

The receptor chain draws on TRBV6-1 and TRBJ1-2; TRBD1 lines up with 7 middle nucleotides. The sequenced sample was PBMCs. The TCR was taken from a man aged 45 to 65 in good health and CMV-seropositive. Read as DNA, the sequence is TGTGCCGGAACGGGGACAGCCAAAGGCTACACCTTC. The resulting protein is CAGTGTAKGYTF.